The T cell receptor (beta chain) under discussion was sequenced for a study of response to subunit inactivated influenza vaccine. TCRdb re-derived calls from the RT-PCR reads in MiXCR, one entry per CDR3 protein. The sample lists just under 550,000 distinct CDR3 sequences, 20% to 25% occurring once. Germline CDR1 SEHNR, CDR2 FQNEAQ (reference sequence). This CDR3 contains 15 residues. V dropped 3 bases and J dropped 4 bases, with 16 bases sitting between them. This sample also appeared in a second study, on T cells expressing NK-cell markers. That investigation notes: UMI-tagged 5'RACE template switching yielded the TCR beta cDNA. Restriction of the sorted population to alpha-beta TCR T cells was achieved in several experiments with an anti-gamma-delta TCR antibody. In a group of about six donors, dominant NKG2C+ clonotypes represented about 1.0-7.5% of CD8+ T cells. In several donors, these clonotypes also led the CD3+CD56-NKG2C+ fraction.

J is TRBJ2-7 and V is TRBV7-9; D unresolved. Sequences were derived from CD4+ T cells sorted from PBMCs, sampled 11 to 12 days after vaccination. This receptor was identified in a man over 45 who received an inactivated influenza vaccine. CDR3 sequence reads: CASSFDGLQGYEQYF. CDR3 DNA: TGTGCCAGCAGCTTTGACGGGCTACAAGGTTACGAGCAGTACTTC.